The rows below give T cell receptor beta chains drawn from one sample of a study of cytotoxic CD8 clonotypes in ibrutinib-treated CLL. Sequenced by immunoSEQ multiplex PCR; TCRdb stores in-frame clones only, minus some. The sample records under 200,000 clones, about 80% being singletons. The sequencing used PBMCs, collected after 12 months of ibrutinib treatment. These receptors all stem from a human donor with chronic lymphocytic leukemia. Both conserved end residues are part of each CDR3. The order of the fields is CDR3 protein, CDR3 DNA, clone size, J gene, V gene, D gene. A D gene is named only where the DNA matches it firmly. Clone size is not always given. Where it is, it says once, few, many or a class for expanded clones.

cdr3_aa: CASSPGMGMGYGYTF
cdr3_nt: TGTGCCAGCAGCCCGGGGATGGGGATGGGCTATGGCTACACCTTC
clone_size: .
j_call: TRBJ1-2
v_call: TRBV5-6
d_call: .

cdr3_aa: CASSESGTTNEKLFF
cdr3_nt: TGTGCCAGCAGTGAAAGTGGGACAACTAATGAAAAACTGTTTTTT
clone_size: .
j_call: TRBJ1-4
v_call: TRBV2
d_call: .

cdr3_aa: CASSATGERRETQYF
cdr3_nt: TGTGCCAGCAGCGCGACAGGGGAGAGAAGGGAGACCCAGTACTTC
clone_size: .
j_call: TRBJ2-5
v_call: TRBV9
d_call: TRBD1

cdr3_aa: CASSRGTPGHGELFF
cdr3_nt: TGTGCCAGCAGTCGCGGGACCCCTGGCCACGGGGAGCTGTTTTTT
clone_size: .
j_call: TRBJ2-2
v_call: TRBV28
d_call: .

cdr3_aa: CASSQFGADNYGYTF
cdr3_nt: TGCGCCAGCAGCCAATTCGGTGCGGATAACTATGGCTACACCTTC
clone_size: .
j_call: TRBJ1-2
v_call: TRBV4-1
d_call: .

cdr3_aa: CSVGGVPGQGQGNTEAFF
cdr3_nt: TGCAGCGTTGGGGGAGTCCCGGGACAGGGCCAGGGGAACACTGAAGCTTTCTTT
clone_size: .
j_call: TRBJ1-1
v_call: TRBV29-1
d_call: TRBD1

cdr3_aa: CASSASGGKETQYF
cdr3_nt: TGCGCCAGCAGCGCAAGCGGGGGGAAAGAGACCCAGTACTTC
clone_size: .
j_call: TRBJ2-5
v_call: TRBV5-1
d_call: TRBD2

cdr3_aa: CASSIAGDGAIETQYF
cdr3_nt: TGTGCCAGCAGTATAGCGGGAGATGGGGCTATTGAGACCCAGTACTTC
clone_size: .
j_call: TRBJ2-5
v_call: TRBV9
d_call: TRBD2

cdr3_aa: CASSVIAGNTEAFF
cdr3_nt: TGTGCCAGCAGTGTTATAGCAGGGAACACTGAAGCTTTCTTT
clone_size: .
j_call: TRBJ1-1
v_call: TRBV6-5
d_call: .

cdr3_aa: CASSIFPGPGVGEQYF
cdr3_nt: TGCGCCAGCAGCATATTTCCGGGCCCGGGGGTGGGGGAGCAGTACTTC
clone_size: .
j_call: TRBJ2-7
v_call: TRBV5-1
d_call: .

cdr3_aa: CAISGNREDLGEQFF
cdr3_nt: TGTGCCATCAGTGGGAACAGGGAGGACTTGGGGGAGCAGTTCTTC
clone_size: .
j_call: TRBJ2-1
v_call: TRBV10-3
d_call: .

cdr3_aa: CASSGTGENTEAFF
cdr3_nt: TGCGCCAGCAGCGGGACAGGTGAGAACACTGAAGCTTTCTTT
clone_size: .
j_call: TRBJ1-1
v_call: TRBV5-1
d_call: TRBD1

cdr3_aa: CASSDSAVTDTQYF
cdr3_nt: TGTGCCAGCAGTGACTCCGCAGTGACAGATACGCAGTATTTT
clone_size: .
j_call: TRBJ2-3
v_call: TRBV6-4
d_call: .

cdr3_aa: CASSIQGFGQPQHF
cdr3_nt: TGTGCCAGCAGTATCCAGGGTTTCGGGCAGCCCCAGCATTTT
clone_size: .
j_call: TRBJ1-5
v_call: TRBV27
d_call: .

cdr3_aa: CASSHLTDPNEQFF
cdr3_nt: TGTGCCAGCAGCCACCTGACAGACCCCAATGAGCAGTTCTTC
clone_size: .
j_call: TRBJ2-1
v_call: TRBV7-2
d_call: .

cdr3_aa: CASSLLVGAPGELFF
cdr3_nt: TGTGCCAGCAGTTTACTCGTCGGGGCGCCCGGGGAGCTGTTTTTT
clone_size: .
j_call: TRBJ2-2
v_call: TRBV5-5
d_call: .

cdr3_aa: CASRSVGRVSYEQYF
cdr3_nt: TGTGCCAGCAGGTCGGTTGGCAGGGTTTCCTACGAGCAGTACTTC
clone_size: .
j_call: TRBJ2-7
v_call: TRBV6-5
d_call: .

cdr3_aa: CAWSRWRNSPLHF
cdr3_nt: TGTGCCTGGAGTCGATGGAGAAATTCACCCCTCCACTTT
clone_size: .
j_call: TRBJ1-6
v_call: TRBV30
d_call: .

cdr3_aa: CASSLRGGPIGYTF
cdr3_nt: TGTGCCAGCAGCTTACGGGGGGGGCCTATTGGCTACACCTTC
clone_size: once
j_call: TRBJ1-2
v_call: TRBV7-2
d_call: .

cdr3_aa: CASSIAGLNEKLFF
cdr3_nt: TGTGCCAGTAGTATTGCTGGGTTAAATGAAAAACTGTTTTTT
clone_size: .
j_call: TRBJ1-4
v_call: TRBV19
d_call: .

cdr3_aa: CASTSYSGELFF
cdr3_nt: TGTGCCAGCACCTCCTACTCCGGGGAGCTGTTTTTT
clone_size: .
j_call: TRBJ2-2
v_call: TRBV27
d_call: .

cdr3_aa: CASSPPQGATPGSREQYF
cdr3_nt: TGTGCCAGCTCACCACCGCAGGGGGCAACTCCAGGCTCGCGCGAGCAGTACTTC
clone_size: few
j_call: TRBJ2-7
v_call: TRBV18
d_call: TRBD1

cdr3_aa: CASSPPSVEDTQYF
cdr3_nt: TGTGCCAGCAGTCCCCCTAGCGTGGAAGATACGCAGTATTTT
clone_size: .
j_call: TRBJ2-3
v_call: TRBV28
d_call: .

cdr3_aa: CASSVASYNSPLHF
cdr3_nt: TGTGCCAGCAGCGTCGCTTCCTATAATTCACCCCTCCACTTT
clone_size: .
j_call: TRBJ1-6
v_call: TRBV9
d_call: .